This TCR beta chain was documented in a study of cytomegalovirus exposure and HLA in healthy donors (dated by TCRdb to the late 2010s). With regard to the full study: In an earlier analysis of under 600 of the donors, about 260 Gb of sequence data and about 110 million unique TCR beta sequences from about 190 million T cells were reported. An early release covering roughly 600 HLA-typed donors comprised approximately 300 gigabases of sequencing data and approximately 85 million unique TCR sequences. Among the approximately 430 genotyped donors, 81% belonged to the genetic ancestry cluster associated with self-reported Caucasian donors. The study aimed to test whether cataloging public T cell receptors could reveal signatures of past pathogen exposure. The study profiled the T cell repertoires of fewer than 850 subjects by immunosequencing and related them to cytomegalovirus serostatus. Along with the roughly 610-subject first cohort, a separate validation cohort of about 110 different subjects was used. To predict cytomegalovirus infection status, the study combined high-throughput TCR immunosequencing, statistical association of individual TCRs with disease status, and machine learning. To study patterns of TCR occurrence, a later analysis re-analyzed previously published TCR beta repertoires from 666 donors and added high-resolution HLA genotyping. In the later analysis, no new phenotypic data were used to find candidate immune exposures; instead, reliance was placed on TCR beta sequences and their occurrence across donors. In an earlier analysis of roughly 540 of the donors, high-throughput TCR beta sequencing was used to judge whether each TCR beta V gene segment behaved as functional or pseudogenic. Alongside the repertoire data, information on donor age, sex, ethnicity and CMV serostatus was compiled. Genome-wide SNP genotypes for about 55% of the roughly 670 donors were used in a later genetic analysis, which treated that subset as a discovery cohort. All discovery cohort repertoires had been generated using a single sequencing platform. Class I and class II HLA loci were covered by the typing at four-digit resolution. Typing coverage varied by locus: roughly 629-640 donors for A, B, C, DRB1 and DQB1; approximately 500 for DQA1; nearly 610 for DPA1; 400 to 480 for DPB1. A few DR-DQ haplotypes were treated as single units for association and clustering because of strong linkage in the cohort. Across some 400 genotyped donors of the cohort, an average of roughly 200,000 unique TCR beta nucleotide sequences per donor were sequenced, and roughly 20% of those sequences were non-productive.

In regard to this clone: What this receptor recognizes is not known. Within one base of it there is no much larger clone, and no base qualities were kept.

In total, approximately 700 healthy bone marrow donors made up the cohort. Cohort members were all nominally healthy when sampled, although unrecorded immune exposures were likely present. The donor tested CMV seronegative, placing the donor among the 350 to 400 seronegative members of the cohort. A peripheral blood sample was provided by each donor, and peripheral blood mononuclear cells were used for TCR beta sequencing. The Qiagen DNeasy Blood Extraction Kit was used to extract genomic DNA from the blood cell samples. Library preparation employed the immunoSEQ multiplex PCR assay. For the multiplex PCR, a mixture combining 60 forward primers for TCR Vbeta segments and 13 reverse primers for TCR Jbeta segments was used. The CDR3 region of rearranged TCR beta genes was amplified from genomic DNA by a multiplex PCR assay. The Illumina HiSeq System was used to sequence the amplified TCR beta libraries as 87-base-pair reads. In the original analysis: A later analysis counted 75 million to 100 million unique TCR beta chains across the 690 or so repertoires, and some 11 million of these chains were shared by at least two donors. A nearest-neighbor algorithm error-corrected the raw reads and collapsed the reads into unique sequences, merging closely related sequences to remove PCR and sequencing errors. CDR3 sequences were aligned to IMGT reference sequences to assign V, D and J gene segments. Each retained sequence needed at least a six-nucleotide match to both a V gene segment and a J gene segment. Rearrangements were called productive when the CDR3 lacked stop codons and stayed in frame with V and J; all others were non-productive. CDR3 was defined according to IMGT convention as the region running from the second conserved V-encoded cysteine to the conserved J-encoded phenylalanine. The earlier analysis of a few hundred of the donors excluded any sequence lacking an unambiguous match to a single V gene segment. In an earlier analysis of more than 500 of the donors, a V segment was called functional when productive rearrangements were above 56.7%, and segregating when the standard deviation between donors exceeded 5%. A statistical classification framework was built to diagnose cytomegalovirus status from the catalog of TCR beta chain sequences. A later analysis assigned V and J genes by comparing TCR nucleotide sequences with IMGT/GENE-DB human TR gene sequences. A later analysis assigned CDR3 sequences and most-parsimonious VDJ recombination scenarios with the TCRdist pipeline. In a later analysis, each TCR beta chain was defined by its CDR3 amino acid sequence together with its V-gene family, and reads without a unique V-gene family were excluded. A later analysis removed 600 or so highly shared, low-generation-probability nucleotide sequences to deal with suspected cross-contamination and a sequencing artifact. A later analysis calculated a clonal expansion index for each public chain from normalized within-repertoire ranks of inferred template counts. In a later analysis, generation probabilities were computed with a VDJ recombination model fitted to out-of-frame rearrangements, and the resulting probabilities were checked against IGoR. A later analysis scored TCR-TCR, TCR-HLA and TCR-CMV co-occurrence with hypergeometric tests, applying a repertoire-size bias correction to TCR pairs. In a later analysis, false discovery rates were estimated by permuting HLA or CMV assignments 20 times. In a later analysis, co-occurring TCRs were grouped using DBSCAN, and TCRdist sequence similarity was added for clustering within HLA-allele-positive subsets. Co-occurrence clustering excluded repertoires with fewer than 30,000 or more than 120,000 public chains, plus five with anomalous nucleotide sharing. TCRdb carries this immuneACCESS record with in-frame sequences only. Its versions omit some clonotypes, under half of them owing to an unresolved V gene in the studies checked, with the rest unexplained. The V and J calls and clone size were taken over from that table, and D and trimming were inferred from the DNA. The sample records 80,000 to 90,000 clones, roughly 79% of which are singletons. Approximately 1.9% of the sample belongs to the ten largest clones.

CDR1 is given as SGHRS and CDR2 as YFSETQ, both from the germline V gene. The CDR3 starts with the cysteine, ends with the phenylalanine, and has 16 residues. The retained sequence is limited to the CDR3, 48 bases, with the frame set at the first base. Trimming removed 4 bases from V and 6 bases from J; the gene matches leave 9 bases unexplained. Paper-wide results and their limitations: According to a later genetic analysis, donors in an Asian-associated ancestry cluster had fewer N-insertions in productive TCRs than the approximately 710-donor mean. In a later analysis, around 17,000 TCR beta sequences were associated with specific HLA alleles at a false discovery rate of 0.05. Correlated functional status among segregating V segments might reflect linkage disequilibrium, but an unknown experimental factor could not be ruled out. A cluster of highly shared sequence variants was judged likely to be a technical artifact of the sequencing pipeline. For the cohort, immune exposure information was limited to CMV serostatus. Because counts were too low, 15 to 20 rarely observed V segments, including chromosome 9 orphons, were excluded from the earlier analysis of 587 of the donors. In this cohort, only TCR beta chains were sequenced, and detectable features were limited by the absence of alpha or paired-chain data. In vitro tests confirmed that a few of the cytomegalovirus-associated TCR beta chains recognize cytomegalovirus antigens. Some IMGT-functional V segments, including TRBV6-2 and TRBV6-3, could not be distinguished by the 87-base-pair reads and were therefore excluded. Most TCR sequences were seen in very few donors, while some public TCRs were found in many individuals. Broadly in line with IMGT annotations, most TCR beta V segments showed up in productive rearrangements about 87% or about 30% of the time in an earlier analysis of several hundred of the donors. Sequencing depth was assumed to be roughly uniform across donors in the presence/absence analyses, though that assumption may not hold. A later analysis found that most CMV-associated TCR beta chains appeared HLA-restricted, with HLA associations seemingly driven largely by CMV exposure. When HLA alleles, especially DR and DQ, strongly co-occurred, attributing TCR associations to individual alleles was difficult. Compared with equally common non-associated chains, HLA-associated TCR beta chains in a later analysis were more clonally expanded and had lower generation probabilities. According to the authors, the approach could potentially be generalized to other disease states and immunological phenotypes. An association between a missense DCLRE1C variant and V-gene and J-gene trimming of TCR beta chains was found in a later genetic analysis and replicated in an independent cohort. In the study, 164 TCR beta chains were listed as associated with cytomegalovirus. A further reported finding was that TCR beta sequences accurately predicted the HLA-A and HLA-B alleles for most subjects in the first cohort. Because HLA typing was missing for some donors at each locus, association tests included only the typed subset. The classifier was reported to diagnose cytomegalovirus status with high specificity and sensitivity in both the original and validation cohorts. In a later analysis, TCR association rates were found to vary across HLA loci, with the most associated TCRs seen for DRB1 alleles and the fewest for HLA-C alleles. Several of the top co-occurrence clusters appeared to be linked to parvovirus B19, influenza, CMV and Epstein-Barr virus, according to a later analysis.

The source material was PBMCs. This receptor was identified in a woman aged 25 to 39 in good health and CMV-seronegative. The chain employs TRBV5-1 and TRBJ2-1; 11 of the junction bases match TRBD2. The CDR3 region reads CASSGGVAGGINEQFF. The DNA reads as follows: TGCGCCAGCAGCGGGGGAGTAGCGGGAGGGATCAATGAGCAGTTCTTC.